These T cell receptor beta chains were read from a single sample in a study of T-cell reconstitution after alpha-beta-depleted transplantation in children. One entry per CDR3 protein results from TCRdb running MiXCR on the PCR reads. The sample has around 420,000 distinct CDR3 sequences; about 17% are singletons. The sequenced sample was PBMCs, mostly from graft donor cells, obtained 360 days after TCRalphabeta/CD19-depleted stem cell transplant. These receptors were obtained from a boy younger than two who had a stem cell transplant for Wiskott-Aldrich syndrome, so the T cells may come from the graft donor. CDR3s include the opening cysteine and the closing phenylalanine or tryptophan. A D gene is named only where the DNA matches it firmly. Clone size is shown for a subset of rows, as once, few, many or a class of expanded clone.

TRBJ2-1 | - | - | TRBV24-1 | TGTGCCACCTCAGACAATCCCGCCGGAGGCAATGAGCAGTTCTTC | CATSDNPAGGNEQFF
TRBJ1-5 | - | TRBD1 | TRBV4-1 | TGCGCCAGCAGCCAGCCGACAGGGTATCAGCCCCAGCATTTT | CASSQPTGYQPQHF
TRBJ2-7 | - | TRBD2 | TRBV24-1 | TGTGCCACCAGACGACGGGAGGGCACCTACGAGCAGTACTTC | CATRRREGTYEQYF
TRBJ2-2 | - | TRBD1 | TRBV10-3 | TGTGCCATCGCGACAGGGAGTACGAACACCGGGGAGCTGTTTTTT | CAIATGSTNTGELFF
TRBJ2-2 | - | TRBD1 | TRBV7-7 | TGTGCCAGCAGCTCAACAGGGGGCTCCGGGGAGCTGTTTTTT | CASSSTGGSGELFF
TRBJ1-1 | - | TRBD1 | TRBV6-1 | TGTGCCAGCAGTGAATACAGGGGGTACACTGAAGCTTTCTTT | CASSEYRGYTEAFF
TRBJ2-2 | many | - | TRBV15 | TGTGCCACCAGCAGAGTAGGCAGCTCGAGTAGGGAGCTGTTTTTT | CATSRVGSSSRELFF
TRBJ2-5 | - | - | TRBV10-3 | TGTGCCATCAGCGACCCGGCAGCTCAAGAGACCCAGTACTTC | CAISDPAAQETQYF
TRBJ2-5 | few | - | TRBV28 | TGTGCCAGCAGGTACAGGGGCTCCGGGGGGGAGACCCAGTACTTC | CASRYRGSGGETQYF
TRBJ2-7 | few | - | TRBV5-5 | TGTGCCAGCAGCTACGGACCGGACTACGAGCAGTACTTC | CASSYGPDYEQYF
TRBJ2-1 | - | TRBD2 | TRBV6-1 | TGTGCCAGCACACTAGCGCAAACCTACAATGAGCAGTTCTTC | CASTLAQTYNEQFF
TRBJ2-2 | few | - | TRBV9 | TGTGCCAGCAGCGGCCGGAGACTAGCGAACACCGGGGAGCTGTTTTTT | CASSGRRLANTGELFF
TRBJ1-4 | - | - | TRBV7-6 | TGTGCCAGCAGCTCCCGGGGTAGTTGGGGGGAAAAACTGTTTTTT | CASSSRGSWGEKLFF
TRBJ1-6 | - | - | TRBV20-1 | TGCAGTGCAAGACGAGGGGACGGGGGTTCACCCCTCCACTTT | CSARRGDGGSPLHF
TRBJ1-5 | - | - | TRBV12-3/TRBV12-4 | TGTGCCAGCAGTCTACGGGCTTCCAATCAGCCCCAGCATTTT | CASSLRASNQPQHF
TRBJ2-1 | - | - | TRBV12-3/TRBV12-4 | TGTGCCAGCAGCCCCGGAGCGGCAGCCTACAATGAGCAGTTCTTC | CASSPGAAAYNEQFF
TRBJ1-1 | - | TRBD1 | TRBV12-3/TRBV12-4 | TGTGCCAGCAGTCACGGGGACAGGGGTGACCCTTTCTTT | CASSHGDRGDPFF
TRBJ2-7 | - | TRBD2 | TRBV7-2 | TGTGCCAGCAGTCCCGGTCTAGCGGGATCCCAGTACTTC | CASSPGLAGSQYF
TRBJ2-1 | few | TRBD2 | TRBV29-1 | TGCAGCGCCCAGGGTCCGCGGGGGTCCTACAATGAGCAGTTCTTC | CSAQGPRGSYNEQFF
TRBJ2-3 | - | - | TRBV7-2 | TGTGCCAGCAGCTGGACAGCGGCCACAGATACGCAGTATTTT | CASSWTAATDTQYF
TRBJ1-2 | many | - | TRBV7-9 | TGTGCCAGCAGCTTAGTCGGGGGTCTGGGCTACACCTTC | CASSLVGGLGYTF
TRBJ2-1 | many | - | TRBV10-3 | TGTGCCATCAGTGGGGGACTTACGAGCTCCTACAATGAGCAGTTCTTC | CAISGGLTSSYNEQFF
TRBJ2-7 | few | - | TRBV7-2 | TGTGCCAGCAGCTTCCATAAGAGTTACGAGCAGTACTTC | CASSFHKSYEQYF
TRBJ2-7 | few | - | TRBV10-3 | TGTGCCATCGGGGACGGCGGCAAGCAGTACTTC | CAIGDGGKQYF
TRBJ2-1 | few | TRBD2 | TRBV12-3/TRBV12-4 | TGTGCCAGCAGCCTTAGCGCGGGGGGGGTCATTTCCTACAATGAGCAGTTCTTC | CASSLSAGGVISYNEQFF
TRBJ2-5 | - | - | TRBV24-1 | TGTGCCACCAGTGCCAGGCGGGGGGACAGGGTTTACTTC | CATSARRGDRVYF
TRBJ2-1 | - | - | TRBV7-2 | TGTGCCAGCAGCTCCCCCGGGACAGAGCAGTTCTTC | CASSSPGTEQFF